This T cell receptor (beta chain) was sequenced during a study of T cells in Graves' hyperthyroidism and ophthalmopathy. Whole-study findings and limits: A model of 13 V-J pairs discriminated ophthalmopathy from stable hyperthyroidism. Blood samples included most of the expanded thyroid clonotypes exceeding 0.001.

Researchers amplified the TCR beta CDR3 regions from RNA transcripts. HTBI primers were employed in a first-round RT-PCR of the TCR CDR3. MiXCR was run by TCRdb on the multiplex PCR reads, yielding one entry per CDR3 protein. The repertoire has around 300,000 distinct CDR3 sequences, roughly an eighth of them found once; the top ten carry roughly 35%. Points on this clonotype: What it binds is unknown.

The length of the CDR3 is 15 residues. Germline values: CDR1 SEHNR, CDR2 FQNEAQ (reference sequence). The V segment lost 1 base and the J segment 5 bases; nucleotides outside the gene matches: 8. Ophthalmopathy patients had Clinical Activity Score at least 3, NOSPECS grade at least 4, duration under 3 months. It was uncontrolled infection, other autoimmune disease, pregnancy or lactation that excluded patients. This receptor was obtained from a woman aged 40 to 55 with Graves' ophthalmopathy. The chain couples TRBV7-9 to TRBJ2-7; TRBD1 matches at 7 bases. Sequencing was performed on blood. Here the CDR3 reads CASSLGETGDHEQYF. CDR3 nucleotide sequence: TGTGCCAGCAGCTTAGGAGAAACAGGGGACCACGAGCAGTACTTC.